This T cell receptor beta chain is from a study of T cells in localized non-small cell lung cancer. General observations from the study: For the top 100 tumor clones, a median roughly 55 also appeared in adjacent lung. Uninvolved adjacent lung had the highest recorded T cell clonality, with tumor below it.

Trimming left V 3 bases short and J 4 bases short, with 15 bases between. The germline gives CDR1 LNHDA, CDR2 SQIVND (reference sequence). There are 16 residues in the CDR3. TCRdb's copy holds only in-frame clones and misses some; the assay was immunoSEQ multiplex PCR. The data hold some 10,000 clones, with 90% observed a single time. As for this clone: The antigen is not known.

The chain uses TRBV19 and TRBJ2-2; D is possibly TRBD1 or TRBD2 (6 bases each). This specimen consisted of peripheral blood, obtained before any cancer treatment. The clonotype was recovered from a male donor older than 55 with stage III lung adenocarcinoma. In DNA form, the CDR3 reads TGTGCCAGTAGTATCGGAGGGGGTTCGGGCACCGGGGAGCTGTTTTTT. Translation: CASSIGGGSGTGELFF.